Shown below are 2 T cell receptor beta chains from a single sample sequenced in a study of molecular identifiers for immune sequencing clone quantification. TCRdb used MiXCR to reprocess the PCR reads, holding one entry per CDR3 protein. This sample has hundreds of thousands of distinct CDR3 sequences; 25% occur once, and the top ten carry about 0.78%. Sequencing was performed on naive CD8+ T cells from blood, with Jurkat cell RNA spiked in. As for subset: FACS-sorted CD8+CD4-CCR7+CD45RA+ naive T cells. These receptors came from a human donor in good health. Some libraries in this study had Jurkat cell RNA spiked in.

In regard to this clonotype: Because the CDR3 is missing its conserved closing phenylalanine or tryptophan, this is likely a read error. V is TRBV7-9 and J is TRBJ2-3; D possibly corresponds to TRBD2 (6 bases). This CDR3 has 15 residues. Trimming pared 2 bases from V and 0 bases from J, leaving 9 bases between. CDR1 and CDR2 (germline): SEHNR, FQNEAQ (reference sequence). CDR3: CASSLYGGSTDTQYS. The CDR3 nucleotides are TGTGCCAGCAGCTTATACGGGGGTAGCACAGATACGCAGTATTCT.

This clonotype has at least ten counts. The J gene is TRBJ2-5, the V gene TRBV6-5; the D is unclear. This CDR3 contains 17 residues. CDR1 and CDR2 from the germline V gene are MNHEY and SVGAGI. The germline V and J ends were trimmed by 0 bases and 4 bases, with 18 bases remaining between them. CDR3 DNA: TGTGCCAGCAGTTACTCGATCGCGAGCCAAAACTTAGAGACCCAGTACTTC. Protein: CASSYSIASQNLETQYF.